This T cell receptor beta chain was recovered during a study of T cell repertoires in cytomegalovirus infection. Study findings and constraints: Within the response measured ex vivo, HLA-C-restricted CMV-specific TCR beta clonotypes were dominant.

A single record per CDR3 protein comes from TCRdb applying MiXCR to the reads. The data show 150,000 to 200,000 distinct CDR3 sequences, with around an eighth seen just once and 27% held by the top ten. Turning to this clonotype: Its antigen is unidentified.

V gave up 3 bases and J gave up 7 bases, with 19 bases separating them. The CDR3 has 15 amino acids. The rearrangement links TRBV12-3 or TRBV12-4 to TRBJ2-7; D ambiguous. The receptor was derived from a human donor in good health (CMV status not recorded). Some clones in this sample may be carry-over from other donors' samples. The sample was PBMCs. The CDR3 DNA reads as TGTGCCAGCAGTTTTGTGGGTCCGCTTATCATGGAGCAGTACTTC. As protein: CASSFVGPLIMEQYF.